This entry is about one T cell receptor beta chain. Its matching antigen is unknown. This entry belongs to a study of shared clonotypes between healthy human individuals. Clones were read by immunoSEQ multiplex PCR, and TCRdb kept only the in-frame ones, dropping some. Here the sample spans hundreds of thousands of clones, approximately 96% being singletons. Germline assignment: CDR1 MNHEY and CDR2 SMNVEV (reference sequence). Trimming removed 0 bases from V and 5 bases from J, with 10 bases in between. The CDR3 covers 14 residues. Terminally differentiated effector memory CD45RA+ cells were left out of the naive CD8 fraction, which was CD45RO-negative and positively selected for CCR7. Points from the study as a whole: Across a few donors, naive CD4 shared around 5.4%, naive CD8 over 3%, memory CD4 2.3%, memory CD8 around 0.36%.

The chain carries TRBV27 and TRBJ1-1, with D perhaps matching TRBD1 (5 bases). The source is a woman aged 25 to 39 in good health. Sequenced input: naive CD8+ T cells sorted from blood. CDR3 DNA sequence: TGTGCCAGCAGTTTATCAGGGGCGGGGACTGAAGCTTTCTTT. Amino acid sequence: CASSLSGAGTEAFF.